The next 25 T cell receptor beta chains were all read from a single sample in a study of blood T cell repertoires in COVID-19. Sequenced by immunoSEQ multiplex PCR; TCRdb stores in-frame clones only, minus some. The sample carries around 42,000 clones, approximately 85% recorded once. Sequenced material: peripheral blood. The source is a human donor in a cohort sampled during active COVID-19.

The chain is built from TRBV29-1 and TRBJ2-5; TRBD1 agrees at 7 bases. This CDR3 contains 12 residues. The V segment lost 7 bases and the J segment 4 bases; nucleotides outside the gene matches: 6. Germline V gives CDR1 SQVTM, CDR2 ANQGSEA. CDR3 sequence reads: CSGLTGPETQYF. The CDR3 nucleotides are TGCAGCGGCCTGACAGGGCCAGAGACCCAGTACTTC.

The V gene is TRBV10-3, the J gene TRBJ2-5; 9 nucleotides line up with TRBD2. Germline-derived CDR1 and CDR2 are ENHRY and SYGVKD. This CDR3 has 15 residues. V was pared by 0 bases and J by 5 bases, with 4 bases of the junction left unmatched. The CDR3 DNA follows: TGTGCCATCAGTGAGTCGGCGGGGGGGCGTGAGACCCAGTACTTC. It specifies CAISESAGGRETQYF.

The genes are TRBV7-2 and TRBJ2-1, with TRBD1 identical over 10 bases. The CDR3 covers 14 residues. The junction had 7 bases not matched to a gene; V was cut back by 6 bases and J by 8 bases. Germline CDR1 and CDR2: SGHTA and FQGNSA. Here the CDR3 reads CASRTDRGRYEQFF. Here the CDR3 DNA reads TGTGCCAGCAGGACCGACAGGGGGCGGTATGAGCAGTTCTTC.

The V call is TRBV4-1, the J call TRBJ2-3; 7 bases agree with TRBD1. CDR1 and CDR2 (germline): MGHRA, YSYEKL. The V segment lost 1 base and the J segment 6 bases; nucleotides outside the gene matches: 4. There are 14 residues in the CDR3. CDR3 in amino acids: CASSQVTGADTQYF. The CDR3 nucleotides are TGCGCCAGCAGCCAAGTTACAGGGGCGGATACGCAGTATTTT.

The rearrangement joins TRBV28 to TRBJ2-2; 15 bases are a match to TRBD2. The V segment lost 3 bases and the J segment 2 bases; nucleotides outside the gene matches: 4. The CDR3 extends over 18 amino acids. The germline gives CDR1 MDHEN, CDR2 SYDVKM. This CDR3 is CASSFRTSGGANTGELFF. CDR3 nucleotides: TGTGCCAGCAGTTTCCGGACTAGCGGGGGGGCCAACACCGGGGAGCTGTTTTTT.

V and J are TRBV9 and TRBJ2-1; no firm D call. Germline CDR1 and CDR2: SGDLS and YYNGEE. The CDR3 has 14 amino acids. Trimming left V 3 bases short and J 9 bases short, with 16 bases between. The CDR3 coding sequence is TGTGCCAGCAGCGGTCCACCGAGATCCGGTGAGCAGTTCTTC. This gives the protein CASSGPPRSGEQFF.

The rearrangement joins TRBV19 to TRBJ2-7, with D possibly TRBD1 on 6 matching bases. This CDR3 contains 15 residues. Per germline, CDR1 LNHDA and CDR2 SQIVND (reference sequence). The V gene lost 5 bases and the J gene lost 4 bases, with 18 bases spanning the gap. The CDR3 sequence: CASSSGQTLIYEQYF. The CDR3 DNA reads TGTGCCAGTAGTTCCGGACAGACCCTAATTTACGAGCAGTACTTC. Combining the CDR3 with reference TRBV19 and TRBJ2-7 gives the whole variable domain DGGITQSPKYLFRKEGQNVTLSCEQNLNHDAMYWYRQDPGQGLRLIYYSQIVNDFQKGDIAEGYSVSREKKESFPLTVTSAQKNPTAFYLCASSSGQTLIYEQYFGPGTRLTVT.

This chain joins TRBV9 and TRBJ2-3; tentatively, D is TRBD2 (6 bases). The CDR3 is 17 residues long. The germline CDR1 and CDR2 sequences are SGDLS and YYNGEE. Trimming removed 0 bases from V and 3 bases from J, with 17 bases in between. This CDR3 reads CASSVAPVAVETDTQYF. CDR3 in DNA: TGTGCCAGCAGCGTAGCTCCCGTAGCGGTAGAGACAGATACGCAGTATTTT.

The CDR3 is CASNPRGGRVEQYF. The CDR3 coding sequence is TGTGCCAGCAACCCGAGGGGGGGGAGGGTCGAGCAGTACTTC. The rearrangement links TRBV2 to TRBJ2-7; possible D gene TRBD2, 7 bases. Germline CDR1 reads SNHLY; CDR2 reads FYNNEI. This CDR3 is built from 14 residues. Trimming took 7 bases from V and 6 from J, leaving 19 bases between them.

The rearrangement links TRBV6-5 to TRBJ2-7; D possibly corresponds to TRBD1 (6 bases). V was clipped by 5 bases and J by 1 base, with 12 bases between them. The germline gives CDR1 MNHEY, CDR2 SVGAGI. There are 14 residues in the CDR3. The CDR3 DNA sequence: TGTGCCAGCAGTAAATCCACAGGGTCCTACGAGCAGTACTTC. It yields the protein CASSKSTGSYEQYF.

The chain combines TRBV19 with TRBJ1-3; 8 bases fit TRBD1. This CDR3 is 13 amino acids long. J lost 2 bases, V lost 8 bases, and 2 bases had no gene match. CDR1 is LNHDA, CDR2 SQIVND, per germline (reference sequence). Here the CDR3 reads CASLDRAGNTIYF. The CDR3 DNA reads TGTGCCAGTCTGGACAGGGCTGGAAACACCATATATTTT.

This chain uses TRBV5-1 with TRBJ2-7; 9 nucleotides agree with TRBD1. Unmatched junction bases numbered 5, after V lost 1 base and J lost 3 bases. Looked up from germline, CDR1 is SGHRS and CDR2 is YFSETQ. This CDR3 is built from 15 residues. This CDR3 reads CASSLLPGQGYEQYF. CDR3 nucleotides: TGCGCCAGCAGCTTGCTCCCGGGACAGGGCTACGAGCAGTACTTC. Supplemented by reference TRBV5-1 and TRBJ2-7, the full variable domain reads KAGVTQTPRYLIKTRGQQVTLSCSPISGHRSVSWYQQTPGQGLQFLFEYFSETQRNKGNFPGRFSGRQFSNSRSEMNVSTLELGDSALYLCASSLLPGQGYEQYFGPGTRLTVT.

The J gene is TRBJ1-2, the V gene TRBV7-9, with D uncertain. The V end lost 7 bases, the J end lost 5 bases, and 20 bases lay between the germline ends. This CDR3 region has 15 residues. Germline V gives CDR1 SEHNR, CDR2 FQNEAQ (reference sequence). For the CDR3, the DNA is TGTGCCAGCACAGGAAGCGGACCGTCACTTTATGGCTACACCTTC. Translation gives CASTGSGPSLYGYTF. Full variable domain (rest looked up from reference TRBV7-9 and TRBJ1-2): DTGVSQNPRHKITKRGQNVTFRCDPISEHNRLYWYRQTLGQGPEFLTYFQNEAQLEKSRLLSDRFSAERPKGSFSTLEIQRTEQGDSAMYLCASTGSGPSLYGYTFGSGTRLTVV.

The V call is TRBV6-5, the J call TRBJ1-4; perhaps TRBD1 as D (5 bases). The CDR3 has 14 amino acids. From germline, CDR1 is MNHEY and CDR2 SVGAGI. With 6 bases removed from V and 7 bases from J, the gap between germline ends came to 15 bases. CDR3 protein: CASRKDRGSEKLFF. The CDR3 DNA reads as TGTGCCAGCAGAAAAGACAGAGGAAGTGAAAAACTGTTTTTT.

The chain links TRBV11-3 to TRBJ1-3, with unresolved D. The CDR3 length is 16 residues. V was clipped by 5 bases and J by 3 bases, with 17 bases between them. Per the germline V gene, CDR1 is SGHNT and CDR2 is YENEEA. CDR3 residues: CASSAGSTDHGNTIYF. The CDR3 nucleotides are TGTGCCAGCAGCGCGGGTTCCACAGACCATGGAAACACCATATATTTT.

The chain links TRBV3-1 (or the pseudogene TRBV3-2) to TRBJ2-1; 9 bases match TRBD2. With V trimmed by 3 bases and J by 7 bases, 7 bases remained unmatched. Germline CDR1 LGHDT, CDR2 YNNKEL (reference sequence). The CDR3 covers 15 residues. The CDR3 loop is CASSHGRGGRNEQFF. The CDR3 region has the DNA TGTGCCAGCAGCCATGGGCGGGGGGGCCGAAATGAGCAGTTCTTC.

The gene calls are TRBV21-1 and TRBJ2-5; the table names TRBD2, a call not compared with the DNA. TRBV21-1 is classified as a pseudogene. The CDR3 length is 14 residues. The CDR3 spells CARALAALGETQYF. For the CDR3, the DNA is TGTGCCAGGGCCCTAGCGGCTTTAGGAGAGACCCAGTACTTC.

This sequence joins TRBV5-1 and TRBJ1-1; D is unclear. Germline CDR1 is SGHRS and CDR2 is YFSETQ. The V end was cut by 1 base, the J end by 7 bases, with 11 bases between. CDR3 size: 13 residues. This chain's CDR3 is CASSLRTEGEAFF. CDR3 nucleotide sequence: TGCGCCAGCAGCTTGAGAACGGAGGGTGAAGCTTTCTTT.

CDR3 DNA: TGTGCCAGCAGTCCTTTACGGGAAAAACTGTTTTTT. It codes for CASSPLREKLFF. The V call is TRBV6-5, the J call TRBJ1-4; no clear D gene. CDR1 and CDR2 from the germline V gene are MNHEY and SVGAGI. Trimming removed 5 bases at V and 8 bases at J, with 9 bases between. The CDR3 covers 12 residues.

In DNA, the CDR3 is TGTGCCAGCAGCGTAGCGGGGGGCTCTGGGGCCAACGTCCTGACTTTC. This gives the protein CASSVAGGSGANVLTF. This chain connects TRBV9 to TRBJ2-6; 7 nucleotides agree with TRBD2. Trimming removed 0 bases from V and 0 bases from J; junction bases left unmatched: 0. The length of the CDR3 is 16 residues. Germline V gives CDR1 SGDLS, CDR2 YYNGEE.

The chain recombines TRBV7-8 with TRBJ1-5; 9 bases are a match to TRBD1. In germline, CDR1 is SGHVS, CDR2 FQNEAQ. V shed 1 base and J 3 bases; nucleotides not matched to a gene: 4. The CDR3 extends over 16 amino acids. Written as DNA, the CDR3 is TGTGCCAGCAGCTTAGACGGGACAGGGCCCAATCAGCCCCAGCATTTT. Residues: CASSLDGTGPNQPQHF.

The V call is TRBV7-9, the J call TRBJ2-5; D is possibly TRBD2 (6 bases). Trimming removed 5 bases from V and 1 base from J, with 17 bases in between. The CDR3 is made up of 16 amino acids. Germline values: CDR1 SEHNR, CDR2 FQNEAQ (reference sequence). CDR3 DNA sequence: TGTGCCAGCAGCGAAGGGAGGACGAGCTTCCAAGAGACCCAGTACTTC. Its translation: CASSEGRTSFQETQYF.

This chain connects TRBV28 to TRBJ1-6; 8 bases match TRBD1. The CDR3 has 12 amino acids. V was clipped by 5 bases and J by 13 bases; unmatched bases: 4. Germline V gene lookup returns CDR1 MDHEN and CDR2 SYDVKM. The CDR3 here is CASSDRDRPLHF. The CDR3 region has the DNA TGTGCCAGCAGTGACCGGGACAGGCCCCTCCACTTT.

The chain joins TRBV29-1 to TRBJ1-2, with 8 bases fitting TRBD1. The V gene's germline CDR1 is SQVTM and CDR2 ANQGSEA. V lost 4 bases to trimming and J lost 0 bases; unmatched junction nucleotides: 13. The CDR3 has 17 residues. The CDR3 DNA reads TGCAGCGTTGGGGTAGGGACAGGCGATAATACTAACTATGGCTACACCTTC. This codes for CSVGVGTGDNTNYGYTF.

This chain joins TRBV10-3 and TRBJ2-2, with D maybe TRBD1 (5 bases). V was cut by 6 bases and J by 6 bases, with 17 bases left in between. CDR1 and CDR2 from the germline V gene are ENHRY and SYGVKD. The CDR3 contains 15 residues. This CDR3 is CAIRSRGGASGELFF. The DNA for the CDR3 is TGTGCCATCAGGTCTAGGGGTGGCGCATCCGGGGAGCTGTTTTTT.